This section outlines one T cell receptor beta chain sequence together with its context. This clonotype was counted only a few times. The target of this receptor is not known. Per-nucleotide qualities are absent, and no much larger clonotype sits a single base away. The data were taken from a study of early T cells in non-severe SARS-CoV-2 infection (TCRdb year 2021). Regarding the research as a whole: Bulk RNA from unsorted whole blood was used for TCR sequencing, so alpha and beta chains could not be paired. Broader findings and caveats from the paper: Matching against VDJdb was skewed toward anti-spike CD8 responses, likely underestimated virus-specific expansions, and missed private and CD4 specificities.

Set within a cohort of healthcare workers in London, UK, this nested case-control study involved weekly PCR testing of nasopharyngeal swabs along with blood sampling. Between 23 and 31 March 2020, the week of the UK lockdown, healthcare workers were enrolled and then followed up weekly for as long as 16 weeks. Libraries were made using 5' RACE. Sequencing relied on a NextSeq 500. Unique molecular identifiers were attached to individual cDNA molecules in the TCR library protocol so that sequencing error and PCR bias could be corrected. Sequencing covered both TCR alpha and beta chains, and within each sample the abundances of alpha and beta sequences were tightly co-correlated. Processing in the source paper ran as follows. Decombinator V4 was used to annotate TCR sequences for V gene, J gene and CDR3. Expanded TCRs were defined as changing significantly between any two time points under a Poisson model with p below 0.0001. TCR abundances were normalised to the total number of TCRs sequenced per sample and were expressed as counts per million. MAIT TCRs were defined by TRAV1-2 paired with TRAJ12, TRAJ20 or TRAJ33, and iNKT TCRs by TRAV10 paired with TRAJ18. VDJdb, accessed 1 November 2021, was searched for CMV, EBV and SARS-CoV-2 annotated TCRs, excluding TCRs annotated for multiple antigens. TCRdb passed the public sequencing reads through fastp at Q25 and MiXCR, retaining productive beta sequences. Identical CDR3 proteins give one entry, which carries the most common genes and DNA. The V and J calls shown here were made by TCRdb, not taken from the authors' results. The sample data list some 41,000 distinct CDR3 sequences, and 20% to 25% of these were observed just once. 4.5% to 5% of the sample is held by the ten biggest clonotypes.

Reading from cysteine to phenylalanine, the CDR3 counts 12 amino acids. The DNA shown is the 36-base CDR3, in frame from base 1. CDR1 is given as SEHNR and CDR2 as FQNEAQ, both from the germline V gene (reference sequence). Relative to germline, V is 7 bases shorter and J is 4 bases shorter, with 10 bases between their ends. This receptor was obtained from an adult who was a healthcare worker with PCR-confirmed SARS-CoV-2 infection or an uninfected control (not recorded which). The source was whole blood, collected at baseline. Rearrangement joined TRBV7-9 to TRBJ2-5; perhaps TRBD2 is the D gene, with 5 bases matching. The CDR3 region: CASTKEGETQYF. The sequenced DNA is TGTGCCAGCACGAAAGAGGGAGAGACCCAGTACTTC.